These T cell receptor beta chains were read from a single sample in a study of shared T cell receptors in the human thymus. Sequencing used immunoSEQ multiplex PCR; TCRdb keeps in-frame clones, though not all of them. This table has hundreds of thousands of clones, around 89% appearing once. This sample was also put to use in a study of human thymus T cells.

Sequenced: thymocytes. The receptors originated from a boy in the first two years of life with a congenital heart defect. CDR3s include the opening cysteine and the closing phenylalanine or tryptophan. Each record gives: D gene, J gene, V gene, clone size, CDR3 length, CDR3 DNA, CDR3 protein. The D gene is left open where the match is weak. Only part of the rows carry a size: once, few, many, or a class if the clone is expanded.

TRBD1 | TRBJ2-7 | TRBV6-1 | - | 13 | TGTGCCAGCAGCCCACAGGGGGAGGTCGAGCAGTACTTC | CASSPQGEVEQYF
TRBD1 | TRBJ2-7 | TRBV27 | - | 15 | TGTGCCAGCAGTTTATCGCAGGGGGCTATCAACGAGCAGTACTTC | CASSLSQGAINEQYF
TRBD1 | TRBJ2-1 | TRBV5-6 | - | 15 | TGTGCCAGCAGATATGGACAGGGGGCGGGAAATGAGCAGTTCTTC | CASRYGQGAGNEQFF
TRBD2 | TRBJ2-7 | TRBV13 | - | 15 | TGTGCCAGCAGCTTAGGGACTAGCGGGAGATACGAGCAGTACTTC | CASSLGTSGRYEQYF
- | TRBJ1-2 | TRBV30 | - | 13 | TGTGCCTGGAGTGTAAGCCCTCTGCGGGGCTACACCTTC | CAWSVSPLRGYTF
- | TRBJ1-1 | TRBV29-1 | - | 12 | TGCAGCGTCAGGACAGTTAACACTGAAGCTTTCTTT | CSVRTVNTEAFF
TRBD1 | TRBJ2-7 | TRBV4-3 | - | 19 | TGCGCCAGCAGCCAAGGACAGGTGGGCCGGGACAGGGGCCCCTACGAGCAGTACTTC | CASSQGQVGRDRGPYEQYF
TRBD2 | TRBJ2-7 | TRBV6-6 | - | 15 | TGTGCCAGCAGCCCGGGTCGGACTAGCCCCTACGAGCAGTACTTC | CASSPGRTSPYEQYF
TRBD1 | TRBJ1-2 | TRBV19 | - | 13 | TGTGCCAGTAGCAGGACAGGGTCCTATGGCTACACCTTC | CASSRTGSYGYTF
- | TRBJ1-2 | TRBV28 | - | 17 | TGTGCCAGCAGTTTCTTGCCACCGGGACATAACTCCTATGGCTACACCTTC | CASSFLPPGHNSYGYTF
TRBD2 | TRBJ2-7 | TRBV4-1 | once | 16 | TGCGCCAGCAGCCAAGGCCGGGAGCGGGAGATCCACGAGCAGTACTTC | CASSQGREREIHEQYF
- | TRBJ1-2 | TRBV19 | once | 15 | TGTGCCAGTAGTACCGCAGGGGAAAGGGCCTATGGCTACACCTTC | CASSTAGERAYGYTF
- | TRBJ2-7 | TRBV10-2 | - | 13 | TGCGCCAGCAACGGGATACCTTTTAGGGAGCAGTACTTC | CASNGIPFREQYF
- | TRBJ1-1 | TRBV6-4 | - | 15 | TGTGCCACCCGACGGGTACCCCAAATGAACACTGAAGCTTTCTTT | CATRRVPQMNTEAFF
- | TRBJ1-5 | TRBV21-1 | - | 15 | TGTGCCAGCAGCAACCGGGACAGGGACAATCAGCCCCAGCATTTT | CASSNRDRDNQPQHF
TRBD2 | TRBJ2-2 | TRBV11-3 | - | 15 | TGTGCCAGCTGGGGGAAACTAGCGCCCACCGGGGAGCTGTTTTTT | CASWGKLAPTGELFF
- | TRBJ2-3 | TRBV4-2 | - | 15 | TGTGCCAGCAGCCAAGATTGGGCTAGCGAAGATACGCAGTATTTT | CASSQDWASEDTQYF